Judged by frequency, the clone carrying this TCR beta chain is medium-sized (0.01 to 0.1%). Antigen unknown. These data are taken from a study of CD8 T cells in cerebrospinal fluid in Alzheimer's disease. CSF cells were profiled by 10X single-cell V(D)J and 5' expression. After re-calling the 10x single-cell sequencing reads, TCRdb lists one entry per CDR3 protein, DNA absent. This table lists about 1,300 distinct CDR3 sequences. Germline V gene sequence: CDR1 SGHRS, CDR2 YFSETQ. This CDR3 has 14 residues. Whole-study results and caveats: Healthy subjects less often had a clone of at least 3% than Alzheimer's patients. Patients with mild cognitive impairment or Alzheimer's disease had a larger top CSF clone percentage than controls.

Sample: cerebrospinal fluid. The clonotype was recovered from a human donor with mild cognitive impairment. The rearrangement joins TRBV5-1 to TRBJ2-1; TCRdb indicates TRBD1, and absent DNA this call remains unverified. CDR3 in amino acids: CATQEGGGRNEQFF.